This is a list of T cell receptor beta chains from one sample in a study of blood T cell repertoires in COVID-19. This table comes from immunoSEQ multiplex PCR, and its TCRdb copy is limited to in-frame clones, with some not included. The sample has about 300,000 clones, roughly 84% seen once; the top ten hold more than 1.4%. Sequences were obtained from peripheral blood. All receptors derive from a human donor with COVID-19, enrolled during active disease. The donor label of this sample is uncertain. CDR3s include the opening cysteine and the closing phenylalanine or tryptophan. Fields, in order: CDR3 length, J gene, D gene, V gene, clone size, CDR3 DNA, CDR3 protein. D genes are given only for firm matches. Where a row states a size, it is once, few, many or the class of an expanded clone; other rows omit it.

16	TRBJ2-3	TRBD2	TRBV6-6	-	TGTGCCAGCAGCCCCGGACTAGCGGACATCACAGATACGCAGTATTTT	CASSPGLADITDTQYF
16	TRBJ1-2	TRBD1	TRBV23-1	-	TGCGCCAGCAGTCAATTGCCGGGACAGGGGGCGCGGGGCTACACCTTC	CASSQLPGQGARGYTF
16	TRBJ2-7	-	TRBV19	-	TGTGCCAGTAGTATCCTTGGGCTGCCCGCTGGATACGAGCAGTACTTC	CASSILGLPAGYEQYF
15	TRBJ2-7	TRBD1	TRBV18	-	TGTGCCAGCTCACCAGGACAGGGGGTCGCCTACGAGCAGTACTTC	CASSPGQGVAYEQYF
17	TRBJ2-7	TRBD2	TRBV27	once	TGTGCCAGCAGTTTATCGAATGAGCGGGAGATAACGTACGAGCAGTACTTC	CASSLSNEREITYEQYF
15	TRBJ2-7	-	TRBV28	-	TGTGCCAGCAGTTTCACCAGGGGATATGCCTACGAGCAGTACTTC	CASSFTRGYAYEQYF
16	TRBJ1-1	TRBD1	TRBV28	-	TGTGCCAGCAGTTTATCCGGACAGGGGTGGAACACTGAAGCTTTCTTT	CASSLSGQGWNTEAFF
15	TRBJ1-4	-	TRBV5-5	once	TGTGCCAGCAGCCCCGCGGGAGATAGGGGTGAAAAACTGTTTTTT	CASSPAGDRGEKLFF
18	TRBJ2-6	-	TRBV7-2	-	TGTGCCAGCAGCTTAAGAGCAGGGGCGCCTTCTGGGGCCAACGTCCTGACTTTC	CASSLRAGAPSGANVLTF
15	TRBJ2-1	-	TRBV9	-	TGTGCCAGCAGCGTAGTGGGCAGCTCCTACAATGAGCAGTTCTTC	CASSVVGSSYNEQFF
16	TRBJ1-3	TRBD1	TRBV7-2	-	TGTGCCAGCAGCTTAGTTTCTCAGGGGGCTGGAAACACCATATATTTT	CASSLVSQGAGNTIYF
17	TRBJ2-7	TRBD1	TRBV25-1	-	TGTGCCAGCAGCAGCATCCGCCCGGGACAGGGGTTCTACGAGCAGTACTTC	CASSSIRPGQGFYEQYF
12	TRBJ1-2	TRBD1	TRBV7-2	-	TGTGCCAGCAGCTTCATGCAGGGGGAGTCCACCTTC	CASSFMQGESTF
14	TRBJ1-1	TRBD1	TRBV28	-	TGTGCCAGCAGTTTAACAGGGGGCATCACTGAAGCTTTCTTT	CASSLTGGITEAFF
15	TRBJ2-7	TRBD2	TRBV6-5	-	TGTGCCAGCACCCGTGGGACGGGAGGGCACTACGAGCAGTACTTC	CASTRGTGGHYEQYF
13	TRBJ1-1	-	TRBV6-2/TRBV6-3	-	TGTGCCAGCAGTTACGACGGGTACACTGAAGCTTTCTTT	CASSYDGYTEAFF
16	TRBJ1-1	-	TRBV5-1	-	TGCGCCAGCAGCCCCCGCGGGGGTGGACTGAACACTGAAGCTTTCTTT	CASSPRGGGLNTEAFF
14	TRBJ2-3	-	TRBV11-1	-	TGTGCCAGCAGCTTAGGCGCGTACACAGATACGCAGTATTTT	CASSLGAYTDTQYF
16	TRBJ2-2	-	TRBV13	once	TGTGCCAGCAGCTTAAATCGGGGATCGAACACCGGGGAGCTGTTTTTT	CASSLNRGSNTGELFF
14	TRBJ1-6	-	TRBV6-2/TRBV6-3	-	TGTGCCAGCAGTTGGAGGCAAGAAAATTCACCCCTCCACTTT	CASSWRQENSPLHF
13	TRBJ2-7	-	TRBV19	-	TGTGCCAGTAGTACAGGGACATCGTACGAGCAGTACTTC	CASSTGTSYEQYF
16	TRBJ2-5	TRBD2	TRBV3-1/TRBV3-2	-	TGTGCCAGCAGCCAAGCGGGCCCTAGCGGGATTGAGACCCAGTACTTC	CASSQAGPSGIETQYF
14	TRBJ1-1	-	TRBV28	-	TGTGCCAGCAGTTTATGGAGACGGGACACTGAAGCTTTCTTT	CASSLWRRDTEAFF
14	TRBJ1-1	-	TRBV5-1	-	TGCGCCAGCAGCTTGGCCACAGGGAACACTGAAGCTTTCTTT	CASSLATGNTEAFF
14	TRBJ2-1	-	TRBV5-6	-	TGTGCCAGCAGCCTATTCGACTACGACAATGAGCAGTTCTTC	CASSLFDYDNEQFF
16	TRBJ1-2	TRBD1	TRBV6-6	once	TGTGCCAGCAGTTACTCGGGGACAGGGATTAACTATGGCTACACCTTC	CASSYSGTGINYGYTF
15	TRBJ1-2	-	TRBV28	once	TGTGCCAGCAGTTACAGGGCCCCACCTGTGAATGGCTACACCTTC	CASSYRAPPVNGYTF
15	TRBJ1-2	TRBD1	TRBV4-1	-	TGCGCCAGCAGCCTCAGGACAGGGCGTAACTATGGCTACACCTTC	CASSLRTGRNYGYTF
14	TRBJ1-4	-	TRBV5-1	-	TGCGCCAGCAAACCAGGTCCGAGCAATGAAAAACTGTTTTTT	CASKPGPSNEKLFF
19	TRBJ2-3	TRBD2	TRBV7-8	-	TGTGCCAGCAGTTCGAAACCGGGACTAGCGGTATTGGGCACAGATACGCAGTATTTT	CASSSKPGLAVLGTDTQYF
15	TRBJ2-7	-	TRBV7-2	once	TGTGCCAGCAGCTTACCCCGACGGGGAATTTCGGAGCAGTACTTC	CASSLPRRGISEQYF
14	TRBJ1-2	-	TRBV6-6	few	TGTGCCAGCAGCCCGAACGACATACTTAATGGCTACACCTTC	CASSPNDILNGYTF
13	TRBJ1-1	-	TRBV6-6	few	TGTGCCAGCAGTTACGAGGGGGACACTGAAGCTTTCTTT	CASSYEGDTEAFF
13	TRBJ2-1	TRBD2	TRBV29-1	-	TGCAGCGTCCCAAAAGCGGGAGCACGTGAGCAGTTCTTC	CSVPKAGAREQFF
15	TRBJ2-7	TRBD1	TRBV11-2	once	TGTGCCAGCAGCCCGACGGGGACAGGGAGGTACGAGCAGTACTTC	CASSPTGTGRYEQYF
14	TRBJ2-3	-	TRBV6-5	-	TGTGCCAGCAGCCGACTCCAGTTTGCAGATACGCAGTATTTT	CASSRLQFADTQYF
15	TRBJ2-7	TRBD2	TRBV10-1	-	TGCGCCAGCTCGGGTACGGGAGGGCCCTCCGACGAGCAGTACTTC	CASSGTGGPSDEQYF
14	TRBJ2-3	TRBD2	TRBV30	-	TGTGCCTGGAGGGGGGGGGTCCCCACAGATACGCAGTATTTT	CAWRGGVPTDTQYF